The 30 T cell receptor beta chains reported below all come from one sample, sequenced in a study of blood T cells in healthy people across ages. It was with a sample-barcoded 5' primer and a J-beta primer mix that a second PCR of about 7 to 12 cycles was run. Via MiXCR, TCRdb re-called the 5' RACE reads, giving one row per CDR3 protein. The sample lists 730,000 or so distinct CDR3 sequences; over 40% were seen once. Sequenced material: blood. The source is a man older than 75 in good health.

The rearrangement uses TRBV20-1 and TRBJ1-2; weak D call: TRBD1 (5 bases). Trimming removed 3 bases from V and 4 bases from J, with 12 bases in between. Germline V gives CDR1 DFQATT, CDR2 SNEGSKA (reference sequence). This CDR3 contains 13 residues. The CDR3 DNA reads TGCAGTGCTAGTAGGGGACTGAGCTATGGCTACACCTTC. Amino acids: CSASRGLSYGYTF.

In its sample, this clonotype was seen many times. In nucleotides, the CDR3 is TGCAGCGTAGGACCTTCAAGCACAGATACGCAGTATTTT. Its translation is CSVGPSSTDTQYF. The chain is built from TRBV29-1 and TRBJ2-3; D gene unclear. The CDR3 has 13 amino acids. Trimming removed 6 bases from V and 0 bases from J, with 10 bases in between. Germline lookup yields CDR1 SQVTM and CDR2 ANQGSEA.

This clonotype was detected ten times or more. This rearrangement joins TRBV4-3 to TRBJ2-3, with 10 nucleotides matching TRBD1. Germline CDR1 reads LGHNA; CDR2 reads YSLEER. The ends lost 2 bases at V and 5 bases at J; junction bases unmatched: 7. The CDR3 extends over 16 amino acids. This CDR3 is CASSQSGTGARDTQYF. Here the CDR3 DNA reads TGCGCCAGCAGCCAAAGCGGGACAGGGGCCCGAGATACGCAGTATTTT.

This clonotype was detected many times. The chain is built from TRBV29-1 and TRBJ2-1; D is perhaps TRBD1 or TRBD2 (6 bases each). The germline V gene encodes CDR1 SQVTM and CDR2 ANQGSEA. CDR3 length: 13 residues. Trimming took 6 bases from V and 12 from J, leaving 21 bases between them. CDR3 coding DNA: TGCAGCGTCCCAAAAGTGGACGGGGGCTCGCAGTTCTTC. Translated, it gives CSVPKVDGGSQFF.

V and J are TRBV27 and TRBJ2-1; D may correspond to TRBD1 or TRBD2 (5 bases each). CDR1 MNHEY and CDR2 SMNVEV come from the germline V gene (reference sequence). V was shortened by 5 bases and J by 0 bases, with 17 bases between the two germline ends. CDR3 length equals 17 residues. CDR3 coding DNA: TGTGCCAGCAGTCTACGGGACGGACCCCACTCCTACAATGAGCAGTTCTTC. This sequence encodes CASSLRDGPHSYNEQFF.

J is TRBJ2-3 and V is TRBV7-2; 9 bases line up with TRBD2. CDR3 length: 18 amino acids. Trimming removed 2 bases from V and 0 bases from J; junction bases left unmatched: 9. Germline V CDR1 and CDR2: SGHTA, FQGNSA. The CDR3 DNA sequence: TGTGCCAGCAGCTTAAATAGCGGGGGTCGGAAGAGCACAGATACGCAGTATTTT. It encodes CASSLNSGGRKSTDTQYF. The whole variable domain, remainder taken from reference TRBV7-2 and TRBJ2-3, is GAGVSQSPSNKVTEKGKDVELRCDPISGHTALYWYRQSLGQGLEFLIYFQGNSAPDKSGLPSDRFSAERTGGSVSTLTIQRTQQEDSAVYLCASSLNSGGRKSTDTQYFGPGTRLTVL.

DNA for the CDR3: TGTGCCAGCCTCCGGGACGGAACCGGTGAGCAGTTCTTC. This encodes CASLRDGTGEQFF. This chain uses TRBV6-5 with TRBJ2-1; tentatively, D is TRBD1 or TRBD2 (5 bases each). V was trimmed by 8 bases and J by 9 bases, leaving 17 bases between them. The CDR3 totals 13 residues. The germline V gene encodes CDR1 MNHEY and CDR2 SVGAGI.

This clonotype was counted between two and nine times. The CDR3 loop reads CASSEGLAYEQFF. The CDR3 region has the DNA TGCGCCAGCAGCGAGGGACTAGCGTATGAGCAGTTCTTC. This chain joins TRBV10-1 and TRBJ2-1; 10 bases line up with TRBD2. The V and J ends lost 6 bases and 8 bases, in that order; junction bases with no gene match: 4. CDR3 length: 13 amino acids. Germline CDR1 is WNHNN and CDR2 is SYGVQD (reference sequence).

A single count supports this clonotype. The chain is built from TRBV6-2 or TRBV6-3 and TRBJ2-4; possible D gene TRBD1, 6 bases. The closer fit of TRBJ2-7 to the DNA end suggests the J call may be wrong. Germline CDR1 is MNHEY and CDR2 is SVGEGT. The CDR3 is 15 residues long. The CDR3 protein is CASSLVRTVSYEQYF. CDR3 in DNA: TGTGCCAGCAGTCTAGTACGGACAGTCTCCTACGAGCAGTACTTC.

This clonotype was picked up one time. The chain joins TRBV28 to TRBJ2-3, with TRBD2 matching over 8 bases. This CDR3 has 16 amino acids. The ends lost 5 bases at V and 0 bases at J; junction bases unmatched: 7. Germline loops: CDR1 MDHEN, CDR2 SYDVKM. The CDR3 protein is CASSAVSGASTDTQYF. CDR3 nucleotides: TGTGCCAGCAGTGCCGTTAGCGGGGCAAGCACAGATACGCAGTATTTT.

This chain joins TRBV10-3 and TRBJ1-1; TRBD1 matches at 8 bases. CDR3 size: 15 residues. The junction had 2 bases not matched to a gene; V was cut back by 2 bases and J by 0 bases. Germline CDR1 and CDR2: ENHRY and SYGVKD. The CDR3: CAISETGGMNTEAFF. The DNA for the CDR3 is TGTGCCATCAGTGAGACAGGGGGAATGAACACTGAAGCTTTCTTT.

The table lists this clonotype with many counts. The chain carries TRBV7-2 and TRBJ2-1; TRBD2 agrees at 11 bases. This CDR3 has 14 amino acids. Looked up from germline, CDR1 is SGHTA and CDR2 is FQGNSA. J was trimmed by 9 bases and V by 6 bases; bases with no gene match: 7. CDR3 residues: CASRGGLAGGEQFF. As DNA, the CDR3 is TGTGCCAGCAGGGGTGGACTAGCGGGTGGTGAGCAGTTCTTC.

The CDR3 loop reads CASRESAGGGTGELFF. CDR3 DNA sequence: TGTGCCAGCAGGGAATCTGCGGGGGGTGGGACCGGGGAGCTGTTTTTT. The V call is TRBV12-3 or TRBV12-4, the J call TRBJ2-2; 8 nucleotides agree with TRBD2. V lost 6 bases, J lost 5 bases, and 11 bases stayed unmatched. The CDR3 contains 16 residues.

Only a few counts were recorded for this clonotype. V is TRBV24-1 and J is TRBJ2-1; TRBD1 might be the D (6 bases). Germline values: CDR1 KGHDR, CDR2 SFDVKD. Trimming took off 7 bases at V and 5 bases at J, with 8 bases between the two ends. The length of the CDR3 is 12 residues. CDR3 sequence: CATRDSDNEQFF. The CDR3 DNA sequence: TGTGCCACCAGGGACAGCGACAATGAGCAGTTCTTC.

This clonotype was detected only a few times. This chain joins TRBV7-2 and TRBJ1-2, with a possible D match to TRBD1 (6 bases). The germline V and J ends were trimmed by 4 bases and 5 bases, with 14 bases remaining between them. Germline lookup yields CDR1 SGHTA and CDR2 FQGNSA. This CDR3 is 14 amino acids long. As DNA, the CDR3 is TGTGCCAGCAGCTCAGGACAGACCCGATATGGCTACACCTTC. Residues: CASSSGQTRYGYTF.

V gene TRBV12-3 or TRBV12-4 combines with J gene TRBJ1-3; 7 bases line up with TRBD1. Unmatched junction bases numbered 6, after V lost 6 bases and J lost 4 bases. The CDR3 totals 14 residues. In nucleotides, the CDR3 is TGTGCCAGCAGCTCGACAGGGAGAGGAAACACCATATATTTT. Protein product: CASSSTGRGNTIYF.

This clonotype has a handful of counts. The chain couples TRBV9 to TRBJ1-1; D is unresolved. This CDR3 comprises 15 residues. In germline, CDR1 is SGDLS, CDR2 YYNGEE. Trimming cost V 0 bases and J 2 bases, with 11 bases left between them. The CDR3 sequence: CASSVGTDDNTEAFF. Written as DNA, the CDR3 is TGTGCCAGCAGCGTAGGGACCGACGATAACACTGAAGCTTTCTTT.

The CDR3 loop reads CASSSGRTNEKLFF. CDR3 coding DNA: TGTGCCAGCAGCTCAGGGCGAACTAATGAAAAACTGTTTTTT. This rearrangement joins TRBV7-9 to TRBJ1-4; tentatively, D is TRBD1 (5 bases). V dropped 4 bases and J dropped 1 base, with 7 bases sitting between them. This CDR3 region has 14 residues. CDR1 SEHNR and CDR2 FQNEAQ come from the germline V gene (reference sequence). Together with reference TRBV7-9 and TRBJ1-4, the CDR3 gives the full variable domain: DTGVSQNPRHKITKRGQNVTFRCDPISEHNRLYWYRQTLGQGPEFLTYFQNEAQLEKSRLLSDRFSAERPKGSFSTLEIQRTEQGDSAMYLCASSSGRTNEKLFFGSGTQLSVL.

The chain couples TRBV11-2 to TRBJ2-7; TRBD1 might be the D (6 bases). The CDR3 covers 15 residues. Between the trimmed V and J ends, which lost 5 bases and 2 bases, there was a span of 16 bases. Germline V lookup: CDR1 SGHAT, CDR2 FQNNGV. CDR3 loop: CASSKTGTKAYEQYF. The CDR3 coding sequence is TGTGCCAGCAGCAAAACCGGGACAAAGGCCTACGAGCAGTACTTC. Combining the CDR3 with reference TRBV11-2 and TRBJ2-7 gives the whole variable domain EAGVAQSPRYKIIEKRQSVAFWCNPISGHATLYWYQQILGQGPKLLIQFQNNGVVDDSQLPKDRFSAERLKGVDSTLKIQPAKLEDSAVYLCASSKTGTKAYEQYFGPGTRLTVT.

The J gene is TRBJ1-4, the V gene TRBV5-1, with unresolved D. The V gene's germline CDR1 is SGHRS and CDR2 YFSETQ. Deletions cut 6 bases from V and 0 bases from J, with 9 bases between. This CDR3 is 14 amino acids long. The CDR3 DNA reads TGCGCCAGCACCACCGGGACAACTAATGAAAAACTGTTTTTT. Protein: CASTTGTTNEKLFF.

V gene TRBV6-2 or TRBV6-3 combines with J gene TRBJ2-7, with D unresolved. Germline-derived CDR1 and CDR2 are MNHEY and SVGEGT. This CDR3 contains 14 residues. Deletions cut 2 bases from V and 2 bases from J, with 10 bases between. The DNA of the CDR3 is TGTGCCAGCAGTTACGCTGCAGGTGCCTACGAGCAGTACTTC. Translation gives CASSYAAGAYEQYF.

Only a few counts were recorded for this clonotype. The chain is built from TRBV5-1 and TRBJ2-1; D not resolved. There are 16 residues in the CDR3. The V gene lost 3 bases and the J gene lost 6 bases, with 19 bases spanning the gap. The germline CDR1 and CDR2 sequences are SGHRS and YFSETQ. This chain's CDR3 is CASSYQTTVNINEQFF. For the CDR3, the DNA is TGCGCCAGCAGCTACCAGACCACCGTCAATATCAATGAGCAGTTCTTC.

The V gene is TRBV27, the J gene TRBJ2-5, with D possibly being TRBD1 (6 bases). The V gene's germline CDR1 is MNHEY and CDR2 SMNVEV (reference sequence). Trimming removed 7 bases at V and 5 bases at J, with 26 bases between. This CDR3 spans 17 amino acids. In DNA form, the CDR3 reads TGTGCCAGCACCCGCTATGGCCCCCCCAGGGGATTCGAGACCCAGTACTTC. It is translated as CASTRYGPPRGFETQYF.

On this clonotype itself: Relative to the germline gene, one junction end is altered; a read error may explain this. This chain links TRBV7-9 with TRBJ2-6; D is unresolved. This CDR3 has 14 amino acids. Germline V CDR1 and CDR2: SEHNR, FQNEAQ (reference sequence). The DNA for the CDR3 is TGTGCCAGCAGTATCATGGGCAAGTCCAACGTCCTGAGTTTC. Translation: CASSIMGKSNVLSF.

This clonotype has more than one count but fewer than ten. V and J are TRBV2 and TRBJ2-1; 10 bases align to TRBD2. V lost 3 bases and J lost 8; bases outside the gene matches: 7. The CDR3 covers 15 residues. CDR1 SNHLY and CDR2 FYNNEI come from the germline V gene. Written as DNA, the CDR3 is TGTGCCAGCAGTGAGGCGAGCGGGGGGGAGGATGAGCAGTTCTTC. It codes for CASSEASGGEDEQFF. Full variable domain (outside the CDR3, taken from reference TRBV2 and TRBJ2-1): EPEVTQTPSHQVTQMGQEVILRCVPISNHLYFYWYRQILGQKVEFLVSFYNNEISEKSEIFDDQFSVERPDGSNFTLKIRSTKLEDSAMYFCASSEASGGEDEQFFGPGTRLTVL.

Many counts were recorded for this clonotype. V is TRBV7-3 and J is TRBJ2-1; perhaps TRBD1 as D (6 bases). The CDR3 spans 19 residues. The germline gives CDR1 SGHTA, CDR2 FQGTGA. V lost 5 bases and J 0 bases, leaving 23 bases between the germline ends. The CDR3 DNA is TGTGCCAGCAGCCCCCCGACTGGGGGCCCGTCGAGCTCCTACAATGAGCAGTTCTTC. The encoded protein is CASSPPTGGPSSSYNEQFF.

This clonotype was counted many times. This chain connects TRBV6-1 to TRBJ1-5; D not resolved. The CDR3 length is 14 residues. The germline V gene has CDR1 MNHNS and CDR2 SASEGT. Trimming left V 6 bases short and J 0 bases short, with 9 bases between. The CDR3 reads CASSKSDSNQPQHF. The DNA of the CDR3 is TGTGCCAGCAGCAAAAGTGATAGCAATCAGCCCCAGCATTTT.

The chain uses TRBV6-5 and TRBJ2-3; 9 nucleotides match TRBD1. V was pared by 6 bases and J by 3 bases, with 7 bases of the junction left unmatched. The CDR3 has 15 residues. Germline loops: CDR1 MNHEY, CDR2 SVGAGI. Written as DNA, the CDR3 is TGTGCCAGCAGAAAGAGACAGGGGGGAACAGATACGCAGTATTTT. Amino acid sequence: CASRKRQGGTDTQYF.

The V and J genes are TRBV2 and TRBJ2-1, with D unclear. CDR1 and CDR2 (germline): SNHLY, FYNNEI. V lost 4 bases, J lost 6 bases, and 13 bases lay in between. The CDR3 length is 14 residues. This CDR3 reads CASSAWLTGNEQFF. CDR3 bases: TGTGCCAGCAGTGCTTGGCTGACTGGCAATGAGCAGTTCTTC.

This clonotype was found a few times. V is TRBV20-1 and J is TRBJ2-5; D tentatively reads TRBD1 or TRBD2 (5 bases each). There are 16 residues in the CDR3. Trimming took 2 bases from V and 4 from J, leaving 20 bases between them. CDR1 is DFQATT, CDR2 SNEGSKA, per germline (reference sequence). CDR3 in DNA: TGCAGTGCTAGATCAGGGACCAGCTTTTTCGGAGAGACCCAGTACTTC. As protein: CSARSGTSFFGETQYF.